The clone carrying this TCR beta chain was detected a few times. Its antigen is undetermined. Each population that was sorted was more than 98% pure. The V gene end was trimmed by 5 bases and the J gene end by 4 bases; junction bases not matched to a gene: 10. This CDR3 comprises 16 residues. From germline, CDR1 is SEHNR and CDR2 FQNEAQ (reference sequence). This specimen belongs to a study of beta chain features in type 1 diabetes. Study-wide results and limits: For Type 1 diabetes patients, all four CD4+ subsets carried TCRB CDR3s that were moderately but significantly shorter. Patients showed naive, central memory and Treg TCRB repertoires that appeared more similar than those of healthy donors.

TCRB transcripts that were expressed got sequenced, as all of the isolated RNA had been reverse transcribed. An average of about 3.57 million reads was obtained for naive, central memory and regulatory T cell samples. This table comes from immunoSEQ multiplex PCR, and its TCRdb copy is limited to in-frame clones, with some not included. This sample has about 350,000 clones, with roughly a fifth found just once. This sequence was found in a woman between 18 and 30 years old in good health. The specimen sequenced was naive CD4+ T cells from blood. The chain recombines TRBV7-9 with TRBJ1-4, with 7 bases fitting TRBD1. The CDR3 nucleotides are TGTGCCAGCAGCACCGGACAGGTCATGGATAATGAAAAACTGTTTTTT. Residues: CASSTGQVMDNEKLFF.